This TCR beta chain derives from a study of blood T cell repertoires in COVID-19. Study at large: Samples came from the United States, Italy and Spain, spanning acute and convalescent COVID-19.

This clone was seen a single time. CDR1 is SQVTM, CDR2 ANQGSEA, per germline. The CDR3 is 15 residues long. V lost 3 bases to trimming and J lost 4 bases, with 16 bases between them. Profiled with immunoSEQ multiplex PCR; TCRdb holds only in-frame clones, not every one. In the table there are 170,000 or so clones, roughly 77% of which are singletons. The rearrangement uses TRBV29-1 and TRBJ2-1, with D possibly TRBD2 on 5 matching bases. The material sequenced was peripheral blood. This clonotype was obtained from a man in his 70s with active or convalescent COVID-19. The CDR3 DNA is TGCAGCGTTGAGCGGACGGACGAGGGTTACAATGAGCAGTTCTTC. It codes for CSVERTDEGYNEQFF.